The rows below give T cell receptor beta chains drawn from one sample of a study of T cell repertoires in cytomegalovirus infection. Antigens for these TCRs are unknown. TCRdb fed the reads into MiXCR, producing one record per CDR3 protein. The sample has 900,000 to 950,000 distinct CDR3 sequences; 25% to 40% are singletons. This material consisted of cultured CD8+ T cells from PBMCs, taken from culture after CMV antigen stimulation. Receptor source: a human donor in good health (CMV status not recorded). Some clones in this sample may be carry-over from other donors' samples. CDR3s include the opening cysteine and the closing phenylalanine or tryptophan. D genes are given only for firm matches. Size values are once, few and many counts, or a class for expanded clones, and some rows have none.

v_call	j_call	d_call	clone_size	cdr3_aa	cdr3_nt
TRBV7-8	TRBJ1-2	NA	few	CASSLATGAHGYTF	TGTGCCAGCAGCTTAGCTACGGGGGCACATGGCTACACCTTC
TRBV20-1	TRBJ2-3	TRBD1	NA	CSAEDRQGFTDTQYF	TGCAGTGCGGAAGACCGACAGGGGTTCACAGATACGCAGTATTTT
TRBV28	TRBJ2-5	TRBD1	NA	CASSLRDRGLRETQYF	TGTGCCAGCAGTCTCCGGGACAGGGGGCTTCGGGAGACCCAGTACTTC
TRBV28	TRBJ2-1	NA	NA	CASSPLSGSNEQFF	TGTGCCAGCAGCCCTCTTTCAGGTTCCAATGAGCAGTTCTTC
TRBV5-6	TRBJ2-1	NA	NA	CASSLYSYDNLGEQFF	TGTGCCAGCAGCTTATATTCCTACGATAATCTAGGTGAGCAGTTCTTC
TRBV2	TRBJ1-2	NA	NA	CASPAGGVDYGYTF	TGTGCCAGCCCAGCCGGGGGTGTTGACTATGGCTACACCTTC
TRBV25-1	TRBJ1-3	NA	NA	CANEGFCGNTIYF	TGTGCCAACGAAGGGTTCTGTGGAAACACCATATATTTT
TRBV27	TRBJ2-3	NA	few	CASSLRPYQTGSTDTQYF	TGTGCCAGCAGTTTAAGACCCTATCAAACGGGAAGCACAGATACGCAGTATTTT
TRBV4-2	TRBJ1-6	NA	NA	CASSQKTSYNSPLHF	TGTGCCAGCAGCCAGAAAACCTCCTATAATTCACCCCTCCACTTT
TRBV6-1	TRBJ2-2	NA	few	CASSTDSPNTGELFF	TGTGCCAGCAGCACGGACAGTCCGAACACCGGGGAGCTGTTTTTT
TRBV7-3	TRBJ2-5	TRBD2	few	CASSLGPGLAGGGNKETQYF	TGTGCCAGCAGCTTAGGGCCCGGCCTAGCGGGGGGTGGTAACAAAGAGACCCAGTACTTC
TRBV9	TRBJ1-1	NA	many	CASSVGSMNTEAFF	TGTGCCAGCAGCGTCGGGAGTATGAACACTGAAGCTTTCTTT
TRBV9	TRBJ2-1	TRBD1	NA	CASSVDRGSTGGDEQFF	TGTGCCAGCAGCGTAGACAGAGGCTCGACAGGGGGAGATGAGCAGTTTTTC
TRBV4-3	TRBJ2-1	TRBD1	NA	CASSRYRGHNEQFF	TGCGCCAGCAGCCGGTACAGGGGGCACAATGAGCAGTTCTTC
TRBV10-2	TRBJ2-7	TRBD2	few	CASSDPLHPVPPGRLYEQYF	TGCGCCAGCAGTGACCCATTACATCCCGTGCCTCCCGGGAGGCTATACGAGCAGTACTTC
TRBV5-4	TRBJ2-3	NA	few	CASSLGRRLSADTQYF	TGTGCCAGCAGCTTGGGGAGACGCCTTAGCGCAGATACGCAGTATTTT
TRBV20-1	TRBJ2-3	NA	few	CSARDRAGIDTQYF	TGCAGTGCTAGAGATCGGGCGGGTATAGATACGCAGTATTTT
TRBV5-6	TRBJ2-1	NA	NA	CASSPLGGYSSYNEQFF	TGTGCCAGCAGCCCCTTAGGGGGATACTCATCCTACAATGAGCAGTTCTTC
TRBV12-3/TRBV12-4	TRBJ2-7	TRBD1	NA	CASRLTGGKYEQYF	TGTGCCAGCAGACTGACAGGGGGCAAGTACGAGCAGTACTTC
TRBV6-8	TRBJ2-5	TRBD2	NA	CASSYPGKYGSGGPQETQYF	TGTGCCAGCAGTTACCCGGGCAAATACGGGAGCGGGGGGCCGCAAGAGACCCAGTACTTC
TRBV6-4	TRBJ2-2	NA	NA	CASSDSATGHTGELFF	TGTGCCAGCAGTGACTCTGCCACAGGGCACACCGGGGAGCTGTTTTTT
TRBV7-6	TRBJ2-3	NA	many	CASSLGRPSTDTQYF	TGTGCCAGCAGCTTAGGCCGACCTAGCACAGATACGCAGTATTTT
TRBV7-2	TRBJ2-5	NA	once	CASSLWGVEETQYF	TGTGCCAGCAGCTTATGGGGGGTAGAAGAGACCCAGTACTTC
TRBV6-6	TRBJ1-1	NA	NA	CASSYSKGDWTFF	TGTGCCAGCAGTTACTCTAAGGGGGATTGGACCTTCTTT
TRBV12-3/TRBV12-4	TRBJ1-1	NA	NA	CASSSSFGVNTEAFF	TGTGCCAGCAGTTCATCTTTTGGTGTTAACACTGAAGCTTTCTTT
TRBV9	TRBJ2-3	TRBD1	NA	CANSPRTGRSDTQYF	TGTGCCAACAGCCCGAGGACAGGGAGATCAGATACGCAGTATTTT
TRBV6-1	TRBJ1-2	NA	few	CASIFTSPRRYGYTF	TGTGCCAGCATTTTCACAAGCCCGAGACGCTATGGCTACACCTTC
TRBV4-3	TRBJ2-2	NA	NA	CASSQDGENTGELFF	TGCGCCAGCAGCCAAGATGGCGAGAACACCGGGGAGCTGTTTTTT
TRBV2	TRBJ2-7	TRBD2	NA	CASSAAGGAREQYF	TGTGCCAGCAGTGCTGCCGGGGGGGCCAGAGAGCAGTACTTC
TRBV25-1	TRBJ2-1	NA	NA	CASELTSYNEQFF	TGTGCCAGCGAACTGACCTCCTACAATGAGCAGTTCTTC
TRBV7-9	TRBJ2-1	TRBD2	NA	CASSLDSGGAYEQFF	TGTGCCAGCAGCTTAGATAGCGGGGGGGCCTATGAGCAGTTCTTC
TRBV7-2	TRBJ2-7	TRBD1	NA	CASTTPADRGLRF	TGTGCCAGCACCACGCCTGCTGACAGGGGTTTAAGGTTC
TRBV20-1	TRBJ2-7	NA	NA	CSASDLRAYEQYF	TGCAGTGCTAGCGACCTTCGGGCCTACGAGCAGTACTTC
TRBV9	TRBJ1-5	TRBD1	NA	CASSVDRDRPQHF	TGTGCCAGCAGCGTGGACCGGGACAGGCCCCAGCATTTT
TRBV7-4	TRBJ2-7	TRBD2	few	CASSPAGGLAKPYEQYF	TGTGCCAGCAGCCCCGCAGGGGGACTAGCGAAGCCCTACGAGCAGTACTTC
TRBV20-1	TRBJ2-1	TRBD1	NA	CSARVPGTGNYNEQFF	TGCAGTGCTAGAGTACCCGGGACAGGTAACTACAATGAGCAGTTCTTC
TRBV19	TRBJ1-1	NA	few	CASSIHQGKNTEAFF	TGTGCCAGTAGTATTCACCAGGGTAAGAACACTGAAGCTTTCTTT
TRBV6-1	TRBJ2-5	TRBD2	NA	CASSQYGSSGEFQETQYF	TGTGCCAGCAGCCAGTACGGTTCTAGCGGGGAGTTCCAAGAGACCCAGTACTTC
TRBV7-9	TRBJ1-1	NA	few	CASSFILVPEAFF	TGTGCCAGCAGCTTTATTTTAGTTCCCGAAGCTTTCTTT
TRBV2	TRBJ1-5	NA	NA	CTSSLLSGVNQPQHF	TGTACCAGCAGTTTGTTATCTGGTGTAAATCAGCCCCAGCATTTT
TRBV4-2	TRBJ1-2	NA	few	CASSQENSYGYTF	TGTGCCAGCAGCCAAGAAAACAGCTATGGCTACACCTTC
TRBV10-3	TRBJ1-3	NA	NA	CAIFQTGLSGNTIYF	TGTGCCATCTTCCAGACGGGGCTCTCTGGAAACACCATATATTTT
TRBV4-1	TRBJ1-5	NA	once	CASRIDINQPQHF	TGCGCCAGCAGAATCGATATCAATCAGCCCCAGCATTTT
TRBV7-9	TRBJ2-1	TRBD1	NA	CASSLPGQGAAYEQFF	TGTGCCAGCAGCTTACCCGGACAGGGGGCCGCTTATGAGCAGTTCTTC
TRBV12-5	TRBJ2-2	NA	NA	CASGFLVEGMNTGELFF	TGTGCTAGTGGTTTCCTGGTGGAGGGGATGAACACCGGGGAGCTGTTTTTT